A selection of T cell receptor beta chains follows, all from one sample in a study of T-cell memory formation after mild COVID-19. TCRdb re-called the 5' RACE reads through MiXCR, storing one row per CDR3 protein. The data show 250,000 to 350,000 distinct CDR3 sequences, roughly 19% seen once. Material: PBMCs or a T cell subset sorted from them (not recorded which). Receptor source: a man aged 18 to 30 who had mild COVID-19 (a few samples of this study predate the infection). Cell type and time point are not known. Each CDR3 is given with its conserved first and last residue. A D gene is named only where the DNA matches it firmly. The size entry is marked missing in some rows and otherwise reads once, few, many or a size class.

j_call: TRBJ2-3; d_call: TRBD2; clone_size: -; v_call: TRBV5-4; cdr3_nt: TGTGCCAGCAGCGCCGGGACTAGCGGGGTGAGGACAGATACGCAGTATTTT; cdr3_aa: CASSAGTSGVRTDTQYF
j_call: TRBJ1-1; d_call: -; clone_size: few; v_call: TRBV12-3/TRBV12-4; cdr3_nt: TGTGCCAGCAGTTCCTACAGGGCGGCTTTCTTT; cdr3_aa: CASSSYRAAFF
j_call: TRBJ1-1; d_call: TRBD1; clone_size: many; v_call: TRBV4-3; cdr3_nt: TGCGCCAGCAGCCTCCGGACAGGGGACACTGAAGCTTTCTTT; cdr3_aa: CASSLRTGDTEAFF
j_call: TRBJ1-2; d_call: -; clone_size: many; v_call: TRBV3-1; cdr3_nt: TGTGCCAGCAGCCAAGGTCTGGGTGGCTACACCTTC; cdr3_aa: CASSQGLGGYTF
j_call: TRBJ1-2; d_call: -; clone_size: -; v_call: TRBV7-2; cdr3_nt: TGTGCCAGCAGCTTAAGTACCGGGACACATAGAGGCTACACCTTC; cdr3_aa: CASSLSTGTHRGYTF
j_call: TRBJ1-4; d_call: -; clone_size: -; v_call: TRBV5-1; cdr3_nt: TGCGCCAGCAGCTTGGCCGGCCAGGGTGGTGAAAAACTGTTTTTT; cdr3_aa: CASSLAGQGGEKLFF
j_call: TRBJ1-2; d_call: -; clone_size: many; v_call: TRBV20-1; cdr3_nt: TGCAGTGCCCCACGACAGTCGTATGGCTACACCTTC; cdr3_aa: CSAPRQSYGYTF
j_call: TRBJ2-3; d_call: TRBD1; clone_size: -; v_call: TRBV5-1; cdr3_nt: TGCGCCAGCAGCCGACTTCTTTCGGGACAGGGCACAGATACGCAGTATTTT; cdr3_aa: CASSRLLSGQGTDTQYF
j_call: TRBJ2-6; d_call: -; clone_size: few; v_call: TRBV29-1; cdr3_nt: TGCAGCGTGGCCATATCCCGCGGCTCTGGGGCCAACGTCCTGACTTTC; cdr3_aa: CSVAISRGSGANVLTF
j_call: TRBJ1-4; d_call: -; clone_size: few; v_call: TRBV5-4; cdr3_nt: TGTGCCAGCAGCACAAAGACGGGGGGCGCGGGGACTAATGAAAAACTGTTTTTT; cdr3_aa: CASSTKTGGAGTNEKLFF
j_call: TRBJ2-3; d_call: -; clone_size: many; v_call: TRBV5-1; cdr3_nt: TGCGCCAGCAGCTTGGGTGGGGGCCAGGATACGCAGTATTTT; cdr3_aa: CASSLGGGQDTQYF
j_call: TRBJ1-2; d_call: TRBD1; clone_size: -; v_call: TRBV6-1; cdr3_nt: TGTGCCAGCAGTGAATGGACAGGGGGAGGCGGCTACACCTTC; cdr3_aa: CASSEWTGGGGYTF
j_call: TRBJ1-1; d_call: TRBD1; clone_size: many; v_call: TRBV7-9; cdr3_nt: TGTGCCAGCAGCAACCAGGGGGAGGTTGAAGCTTTCTTT; cdr3_aa: CASSNQGEVEAFF
j_call: TRBJ2-5; d_call: -; clone_size: -; v_call: TRBV19; cdr3_nt: TGTGCCAGCGCCGGTTCCCGTCCCCACTTC; cdr3_aa: CASAGSRPHF
j_call: TRBJ2-3; d_call: -; clone_size: few; v_call: TRBV9; cdr3_nt: TGTGCCAGCAGCGTAGTTCCTAGCAATAGGCCAGATACGCAGTATTTT; cdr3_aa: CASSVVPSNRPDTQYF
j_call: TRBJ1-5; d_call: TRBD1; clone_size: -; v_call: TRBV10-3; cdr3_nt: TGTGCCATCAGTGCTAGTACAGGGGACCAATGGGCCCAGCATTTT; cdr3_aa: CAISASTGDQWAQHF
j_call: TRBJ2-4; d_call: -; clone_size: -; v_call: TRBV6-5; cdr3_nt: TGTGCCAGCAGTTACGGTCGAACCTTAGCCAAAAACATTCAGTACTTC; cdr3_aa: CASSYGRTLAKNIQYF
j_call: TRBJ2-3; d_call: -; clone_size: few; v_call: TRBV7-2; cdr3_nt: TGTGCCAGCAGCCCGCCCCCCACAGATACGCAGTATTTT; cdr3_aa: CASSPPPTDTQYF
j_call: TRBJ1-2; d_call: -; clone_size: -; v_call: TRBV6-6; cdr3_nt: TGTGCCAGCAACGCCTACAACTATGGCTACACCTTC; cdr3_aa: CASNAYNYGYTF
j_call: TRBJ2-4; d_call: -; clone_size: -; v_call: TRBV4-1; cdr3_nt: TGCGCCAGCAGCCCTGAAGGACAGCAAGTCAAAAACATTCAGTACTTC; cdr3_aa: CASSPEGQQVKNIQYF
j_call: TRBJ2-5; d_call: -; clone_size: many; v_call: TRBV7-2; cdr3_nt: TGTGCCAGCAGCTTGAAGGGGACCCAGTACTTC; cdr3_aa: CASSLKGTQYF
j_call: TRBJ2-2; d_call: -; clone_size: few; v_call: TRBV4-2; cdr3_nt: TGTGCCAGCAGCCAAGAAGTTAGCGTCGGGGAGCTGTTTTTT; cdr3_aa: CASSQEVSVGELFF
j_call: TRBJ1-3; d_call: -; clone_size: many; v_call: TRBV10-3; cdr3_nt: TGTGCCTCCCAAACGGGGGCCGGAAACACCATATATTTT; cdr3_aa: CASQTGAGNTIYF
j_call: TRBJ1-6; d_call: TRBD1; clone_size: -; v_call: TRBV30; cdr3_nt: TGTGCCTGTCATCCAGGGGGGTATTCACCCCTCCACTTT; cdr3_aa: CACHPGGYSPLHF
j_call: TRBJ1-2; d_call: -; clone_size: few; v_call: TRBV7-3; cdr3_nt: TGTGCCAGCAGCTTAGCGTATGGGGACGGCTACACCTTC; cdr3_aa: CASSLAYGDGYTF
j_call: TRBJ1-2; d_call: -; clone_size: many; v_call: TRBV7-9; cdr3_nt: TGTGCCAGCAGCCCAGGGTTTGGCTACACCTTC; cdr3_aa: CASSPGFGYTF
j_call: TRBJ1-4; d_call: TRBD1; clone_size: few; v_call: TRBV4-1; cdr3_nt: TGCGCCAGCAGCCAAGTAGGGACAGGGGGGTGGAAACTGTTTTTT; cdr3_aa: CASSQVGTGGWKLFF
j_call: TRBJ2-1; d_call: -; clone_size: few; v_call: TRBV7-9; cdr3_nt: TGTGCCAGCAGCTTTGGGGGTCCCAATGAGCAGTTCTTC; cdr3_aa: CASSFGGPNEQFF
j_call: TRBJ2-2; d_call: TRBD2; clone_size: few; v_call: TRBV6-2/TRBV6-3; cdr3_nt: TGTGCCAGCGGGAGGGTGGAGCTGTTTTTT; cdr3_aa: CASGRVELFF
j_call: TRBJ1-6; d_call: -; clone_size: few; v_call: TRBV7-9; cdr3_nt: TGTGCCAGCAGCCAAAACCGACAGGAGAATTCACCCCTCCACTTT; cdr3_aa: CASSQNRQENSPLHF
j_call: TRBJ2-7; d_call: TRBD1; clone_size: few; v_call: TRBV6-5; cdr3_nt: TGTGCCAGCAGGCGCGGACAGGGGGTCTACGAGCAGTACTTC; cdr3_aa: CASRRGQGVYEQYF
j_call: TRBJ2-1; d_call: -; clone_size: -; v_call: TRBV7-8; cdr3_nt: TGTGCCAGCAGCTTTTCGAGCGGAAGGTTCGGTGAGCAGTTCTTC; cdr3_aa: CASSFSSGRFGEQFF
j_call: TRBJ2-1; d_call: TRBD2; clone_size: few; v_call: TRBV3-1; cdr3_nt: TGTGCCAGCAGCCAAGATAGTTCTAGCGGCTTCTACAATGAGCAGTTCTTC; cdr3_aa: CASSQDSSSGFYNEQFF
j_call: TRBJ1-1; d_call: -; clone_size: -; v_call: TRBV21-1; cdr3_nt: TGTGCCAGCAGCTCCCTAACAGGGGCCCTGAACACTGAAGCTTTCTTT; cdr3_aa: CASSSLTGALNTEAFF
j_call: TRBJ2-1; d_call: TRBD2; clone_size: few; v_call: TRBV7-8; cdr3_nt: TGTGCCAGCAGCCCGCCCCTAGCGGTGGATGAGCAGTTCTTC; cdr3_aa: CASSPPLAVDEQFF
j_call: TRBJ2-7; d_call: TRBD2; clone_size: -; v_call: TRBV7-2; cdr3_nt: TGTGCCAGCAGCTCCTATAGCGGGGGATTCTCCTACGAGCAGTACTTC; cdr3_aa: CASSSYSGGFSYEQYF
j_call: TRBJ2-3; d_call: -; clone_size: -; v_call: TRBV24-1; cdr3_nt: TGTGCCACCAGTGGTGGAGATACGCAGTATTTT; cdr3_aa: CATSGGDTQYF
j_call: TRBJ1-1; d_call: -; clone_size: -; v_call: TRBV27; cdr3_nt: TGTGCCAGCAGTCTCATCATGGGGGGTGGGACTGAAGCTTTCTTT; cdr3_aa: CASSLIMGGGTEAFF
j_call: TRBJ2-3; d_call: TRBD2; clone_size: few; v_call: TRBV7-8; cdr3_nt: TGTGCCAGCAGCCAGCCGGGGAGCGGGGGTACGTTGGATACGCAGTATTTT; cdr3_aa: CASSQPGSGGTLDTQYF
j_call: TRBJ1-3; d_call: TRBD1; clone_size: -; v_call: TRBV6-6; cdr3_nt: TGTGCCAGCAGTACGACAGGGGATGGAAACACCATATATTTT; cdr3_aa: CASSTTGDGNTIYF
j_call: TRBJ2-3; d_call: -; clone_size: -; v_call: TRBV12-3/TRBV12-4; cdr3_nt: TGTGCCAGCAGTTTTTACAGCTTCACAGATACGCAGTATTTT; cdr3_aa: CASSFYSFTDTQYF
j_call: TRBJ2-3; d_call: -; clone_size: -; v_call: TRBV6-2/TRBV6-3; cdr3_nt: TGTGCCAGCAGTTACTCGACCGCTGGGGGGCGTAGCACAGATACGCAGTATTTT; cdr3_aa: CASSYSTAGGRSTDTQYF